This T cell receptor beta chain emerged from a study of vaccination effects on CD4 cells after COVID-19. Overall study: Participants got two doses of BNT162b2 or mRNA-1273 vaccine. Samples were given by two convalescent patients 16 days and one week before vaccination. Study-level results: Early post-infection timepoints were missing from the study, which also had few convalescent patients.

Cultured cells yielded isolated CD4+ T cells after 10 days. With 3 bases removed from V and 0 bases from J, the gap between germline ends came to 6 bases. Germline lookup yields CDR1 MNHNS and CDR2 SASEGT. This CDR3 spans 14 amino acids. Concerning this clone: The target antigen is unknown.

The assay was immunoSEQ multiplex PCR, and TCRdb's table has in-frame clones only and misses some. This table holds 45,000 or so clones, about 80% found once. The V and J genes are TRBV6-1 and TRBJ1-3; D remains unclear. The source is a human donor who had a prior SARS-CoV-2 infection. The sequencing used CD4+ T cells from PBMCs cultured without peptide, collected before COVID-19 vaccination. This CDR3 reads CASSDTRSGNTIYF. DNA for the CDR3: TGTGCCAGCAGTGACACCCGCTCTGGAAACACCATATATTTT.